The rows below give T cell receptor beta chains drawn from one sample of a study of identical twins. TCRdb called the 5' RACE reads again in MiXCR, with one record for every CDR3 protein. The table lists around 340,000 distinct CDR3 sequences, over 9% of them singletons. The sample was also linked to a second study, of yellow fever vaccine responses in identical twins.

Sample: CD8+ T cells sorted from blood. Receptor source: a woman under 30 in good health. Both conserved end residues are trimmed from each CDR3.

TRBJ2-1	TRBV7-9	ASRRQGADEQF
TRBJ2-1	TRBV29-1	SVAGGPGYNEQF
TRBJ2-5	TRBV3-1	ASSQNSGGYQETQY
TRBJ2-3	TRBV15	ATSGNRDLGPMGTQY
TRBJ2-1	TRBV4-2	ASTQELADSYNEQF
TRBJ1-1	TRBV4-2	ASRPLDRGSTEAF
TRBJ2-1	TRBV15	ATSRGGEQF
TRBJ2-1	TRBV19	ASSMSGHPYNEQF
TRBJ2-1	TRBV27	ASSPLAGVSNEQF
TRBJ1-2	TRBV12-3/TRBV12-4	ASTMGLNYGYT
TRBJ1-2	TRBV12-3/TRBV12-4	ASPSRGGYT
TRBJ2-1	TRBV5-1	ASSLTGTYSSSYNEQF
TRBJ1-6	TRBV7-9	ASKTNWEGSPLH
TRBJ2-1	TRBV12-3/TRBV12-4	ASSFGTSNNEQF
TRBJ2-5	TRBV3-1	ASRPDDQETQY
TRBJ2-1	TRBV14	ASSQEGPYNEQF
TRBJ1-5	TRBV2	ASIDRGNQPQH
TRBJ1-2	TRBV28	ASSPSDRGYT
TRBJ1-2	TRBV7-9	ASSLAGHPNYGYT
TRBJ1-4	TRBV12-3/TRBV12-4	ASFSATNEKLF
TRBJ2-3	TRBV5-1	ASSPGGSISTDTQY
TRBJ2-5	TRBV9	ASSPSGAPETQY
TRBJ2-1	TRBV13	ASSANPLADRF
TRBJ2-7	TRBV20-1	SARGRVSRYEQY
TRBJ2-7	TRBV12-5	ASGLWVSSGNYEQY
TRBJ2-5	TRBV10-3	AISWDAETQY
TRBJ2-5	TRBV7-9	ASSLYGGSQETQY
TRBJ2-3	TRBV20-1	SARDPRLGTQY
TRBJ2-1	TRBV7-9	ASSLPTGGAPEQF
TRBJ2-7	TRBV2	ASSETASGASYEQY
TRBJ2-1	TRBV5-5	ASSLDGRGSNEQF
TRBJ2-5	TRBV28	ASSFILQETQY